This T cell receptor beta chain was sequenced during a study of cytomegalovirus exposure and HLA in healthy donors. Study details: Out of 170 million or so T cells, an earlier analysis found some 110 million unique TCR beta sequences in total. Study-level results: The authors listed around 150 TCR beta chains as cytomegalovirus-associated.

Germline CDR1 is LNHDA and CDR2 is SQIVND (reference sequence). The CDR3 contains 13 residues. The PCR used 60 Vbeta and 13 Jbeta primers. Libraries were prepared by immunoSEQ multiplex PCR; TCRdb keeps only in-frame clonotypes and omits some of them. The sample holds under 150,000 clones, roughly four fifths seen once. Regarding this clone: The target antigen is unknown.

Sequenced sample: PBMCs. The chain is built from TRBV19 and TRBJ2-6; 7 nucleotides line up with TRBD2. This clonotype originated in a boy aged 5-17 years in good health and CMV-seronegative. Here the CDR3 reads CAAGDSGANVLTF. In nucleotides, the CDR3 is TGTGCGGCGGGAGACTCTGGGGCCAACGTCCTGACTTTC.